The 20 T cell receptor beta chains presented below share a single source sample, sequenced in a study of cytomegalovirus exposure and HLA in healthy donors. It was with 60 Vbeta and 13 Jbeta primers that the PCR ran. Assay used: immunoSEQ multiplex PCR; TCRdb lists only in-frame clones, some missing. The sample holds about 200,000 clones, 82% seen once. Sample: PBMCs. These receptors were obtained from a woman aged 45-65 years in good health and CMV-seropositive.

V and J are TRBV6-6 and TRBJ2-7; no clear D gene. The CDR3 runs 13 residues. Germline V gene data show CDR1 as MNHNY and CDR2 as SVGAGI (reference sequence). Between the trimmed V and J ends, which lost 3 bases and 0 bases, there was a span of 6 bases. The CDR3 region is CASSYSSSYEQYF. CDR3 in DNA: TGTGCCAGCAGTTATTCCTCCTCCTACGAGCAGTACTTC.

The chain is built from TRBV2 and TRBJ1-6, with TRBD1 as a possible D gene (5 bases). The germline V gene has CDR1 SNHLY and CDR2 FYNNEI. The CDR3 has 14 residues. Trimming removed 4 bases from V and 7 bases from J, with 11 bases in between. The CDR3 DNA sequence: TGTGCCAGCAGTGCTTCGGGGGGAAATTCACCCCTCCACTTT. Its protein product is CASSASGGNSPLHF.

The chain joins TRBV5-4 to TRBJ2-3; 7 bases align to TRBD2. V dropped 10 bases and J dropped 5; count of bases not matched to a gene: 1. This CDR3 is 10 amino acids long. The germline V gene has CDR1 SGHNT and CDR2 YYREEE (reference sequence). CDR3 sequence (DNA): TGTGCCGGGAGGGTAGATACGCAGTATTTT. It is translated as CAGRVDTQYF.

This clone occurred once. This sequence joins TRBV4-1 and TRBJ2-5, with 11 bases identical to TRBD1. The J call is in doubt because the DNA end fits TRBJ2-7 better. The germline CDR1 and CDR2 sequences are MGHRA and YSYEKL. CDR3 length equals 15 residues. The CDR3 is CASSLSGTGGYEQYF. CDR3 coding DNA: TGCGCCAGCAGCCTATCCGGGACAGGGGGGTACGAGCAGTACTTC.

The chain couples TRBV18 to TRBJ1-1; no firm D call. V was cut by 0 bases and J by 5 bases, with 10 bases left in between. This CDR3 has 14 residues. The V gene's germline CDR1 is KGHSH and CDR2 LQKENI. CDR3 protein: CASSPPFRETEAFF. The CDR3 DNA is TGTGCCAGCTCACCACCTTTCCGGGAGACTGAAGCTTTCTTT.

The chain joins TRBV15 to TRBJ2-7; a weak D match, TRBD2 (6 bases). The V gene's germline CDR1 is LNHNV and CDR2 YYDKDF (reference sequence). The length of the CDR3 is 13 residues. Trimming took off 3 bases at V and 2 bases at J, with 8 bases between the two ends. The CDR3 nucleotides read TGTGCCACCAGCAGGGGGGAGGCCTACGAGCAGTACTTC. Its translation is CATSRGEAYEQYF.

The genes are TRBV11-2 and TRBJ2-5; 7 bases are a match to TRBD1. The DNA matches TRBJ2-7 better at its end, which makes the J call doubtful. Germline CDR1 and CDR2: SGHAT and FQNNGV. CDR3 length: 14 residues. CDR3 amino acids: CASSSTGYDYEQYF. CDR3 bases: TGTGCCAGCAGCTCGACAGGGTATGACTACGAGCAGTACTTC.

The chain is built from TRBV30 and TRBJ1-6; the D gene is possibly TRBD1 (6 bases). CDR1 and CDR2 (germline): GTSNPN, SVGIG (reference sequence). V was trimmed by 6 bases and J by 4 bases, leaving 10 bases between them. This CDR3 has 13 amino acids. CDR3 nucleotide sequence: TGTGCCTGTAGCCAGGGGTATAATTCACCCCTCCACTTT. Translation gives CACSQGYNSPLHF.

The rearrangement joins TRBV4-1 to TRBJ2-1; a possible D gene is TRBD1 (6 bases). The ends were cut back, 6 bases at V and 5 bases at J, with 17 bases in the middle. The CDR3 extends over 15 amino acids. Per the germline V gene, CDR1 is MGHRA and CDR2 is YSYEKL. CDR3 region: CASRDRRGKDNEQFF. CDR3 coding DNA: TGCGCCAGCAGGGATAGAAGGGGGAAGGACAATGAGCAGTTCTTC.

This clone turned up a few times. Other DNA sequences in the same sample also yield this CDR3. The chain employs TRBV5-1 and TRBJ2-5; maybe TRBD1 (7 bases). Germline assignment: CDR1 SGHRS and CDR2 YFSETQ. This CDR3 has 14 amino acids. The germline V and J ends were trimmed by 0 bases and 5 bases, with 11 bases remaining between them. The CDR3 DNA reads as TGCGCCAGCAGCTTGGGACAGGGAGGCGAGACCCAGTACTTC. Translating gives CASSLGQGGETQYF.

The chain recombines TRBV7-2 with TRBJ1-1; 7 nucleotides agree with TRBD1. The CDR3 is made up of 16 amino acids. Per germline, CDR1 SGHTA and CDR2 FQGNSA. With 2 bases clipped from V and 5 bases from J, the junction kept 11 bases outside the gene matches. The CDR3, as DNA: TGTGCCAGCAGCTTATCAACAGGGGCGGCAGGGACTGAAGCTTTCTTT. It codes for CASSLSTGAAGTEAFF.

V is TRBV2 and J is TRBJ2-3, with D possibly being TRBD1 (5 bases). Trimming shortened V by 7 bases and J by 9 bases, and 20 bases separated the two germline ends. Germline assignment: CDR1 SNHLY and CDR2 FYNNEI. CDR3 size: 14 residues. The DNA of the CDR3 is TGTGCCAGCACCGGGCGTGGGGCATTGGTGACGCAGTATTTT. Translated, it gives CASTGRGALVTQYF.

The V and J genes are TRBV30 and TRBJ1-4, with D unresolved. This CDR3 contains 14 residues. Germline V gene lookup returns CDR1 GTSNPN and CDR2 SVGIG (reference sequence). Trimming left V 3 bases short and J 0 bases short, with 8 bases between. The chain's CDR3 is CAWSSGATNEKLFF. CDR3 DNA sequence: TGTGCCTGGAGCTCGGGAGCAACTAATGAAAAACTGTTTTTT.

This sequence joins TRBV7-5 and TRBJ2-1; TRBD1 is the table's D call and was not checked against the DNA. TRBV7-5 is a known pseudogene. The CDR3 loop spans 14 amino acids. As DNA, the CDR3 is TGTGTCAGAAGCTCGGACAGGGGCTACAATGAGCAGTTCTTC. This gives the protein CVRSSDRGYNEQFF.

The chain links TRBV6-5 to TRBJ2-7; D gene unclear. V lost 4 bases, J lost 1 base, and 8 bases lay in between. Germline-derived CDR1 and CDR2 are MNHEY and SVGAGI. This CDR3 has 13 amino acids. The CDR3 sequence is CASSSRISYEQYF. The CDR3 nucleotides are TGTGCCAGCAGTTCTAGGATATCCTACGAGCAGTACTTC.

The V call is TRBV6-1, the J call TRBJ2-3; D may be TRBD1 (6 bases). The CDR3 is made up of 18 amino acids. Per germline, CDR1 MNHNS and CDR2 SASEGT. Trimming cost V 2 bases and J 2 bases, with 20 bases left between them. The CDR3 DNA reads as TGTGCCAGCAGTGAATATCCCTCAACAGGGCCTATCACAGATACGCAGTATTTT. Its protein is CASSEYPSTGPITDTQYF.

The genes are TRBV4-1 and TRBJ2-3; D is uncertain. The germline V and J ends were trimmed by 1 base and 2 bases, with 16 bases remaining between them. The germline CDR1 and CDR2 sequences are MGHRA and YSYEKL. The CDR3 consists of 17 residues. DNA for the CDR3: TGCGCCAGCAGCCAAGGACACGAGCCCAGATCCACAGATACGCAGTATTTT. Translation gives CASSQGHEPRSTDTQYF.

V usage is TRBV27 and J usage is TRBJ2-1; TRBD2 aligns across 7 bases. J was trimmed by 5 bases and V by 5 bases; bases with no gene match: 9. Germline V gene lookup returns CDR1 MNHEY and CDR2 SMNVEV (reference sequence). CDR3 length: 15 residues. CDR3 protein: CASSPLAAGNNEQFF. CDR3 nucleotide sequence: TGTGCCAGCAGTCCCCTGGCAGCGGGAAACAATGAGCAGTTCTTC.

In this sample, this clone turned up a few times. V gene TRBV30 combines with J gene TRBJ1-1, with D possibly TRBD1 on 5 matching bases. Germline CDR1 reads GTSNPN; CDR2 reads SVGIG (reference sequence). The CDR3 extends over 15 amino acids. Trimming took off 0 bases at V and 3 bases at J, with 14 bases between the two ends. In nucleotides, the CDR3 is TGTGCCTGGAGTGTAGGCGGGACGCTGGACACTGAAGCTTTCTTT. Amino acids: CAWSVGGTLDTEAFF. The full variable domain, with the rest looked up from reference TRBV30 and TRBJ1-1, is SQTIHQWPATLVQPVGSPLSLECTVEGTSNPNLYWYRQAAGRGLQLLFYSVGIGQISSEVPQNLSASRPQDRQFILSSKKLLLSDSGFYLCAWSVGGTLDTEAFFGQGTRLTVV.

The chain has TRBV2 and TRBJ1-5; no firm D call. The V gene's germline CDR1 is SNHLY and CDR2 FYNNEI. This CDR3 contains 12 residues. V gave up 5 bases and J gave up 7 bases, with 9 bases separating them. The CDR3: CASSRLVQPQHF. The CDR3 DNA is TGTGCCAGCAGTCGGTTGGTCCAGCCCCAGCATTTT.